Listed here are 23 T cell receptor beta chains from one sample, sequenced in a study of cytomegalovirus exposure and HLA in healthy donors. PCR primers comprised 60 Vbeta and 13 Jbeta primers. TCRdb's copy holds only in-frame clones and misses some; the assay was immunoSEQ multiplex PCR. The sample records fewer than 200,000 clones, almost 80% being singletons. The sample comprised PBMCs. The receptor source for this set is a man between 40 and 49 years old in good health and CMV-seropositive.

The chain employs TRBV7-2 and TRBJ2-1, with D possibly matching TRBD2 (6 bases). Trimming stripped 5 bases from V and 8 bases from J, with 22 bases between. The CDR3 has 16 residues. From germline, CDR1 is SGHTA and CDR2 FQGNSA. The CDR3 sequence is CASSPMVGGPFYEQFF. In DNA, the CDR3 is TGTGCCAGCAGCCCAATGGTTGGAGGGCCTTTCTATGAGCAGTTCTTC.

The chain combines TRBV30 with TRBJ2-6; the D is unclear. CDR3 length: 15 amino acids. Per the germline V gene, CDR1 is GTSNPN and CDR2 is SVGIG (reference sequence). Trimming took 0 bases from V and 0 from J, leaving 6 bases between them. The CDR3 loop is CAWSVSFSGANVLTF. Written as DNA, the CDR3 is TGTGCCTGGAGTGTATCCTTCTCTGGGGCCAACGTCCTGACTTTC.

This sequence joins TRBV2 and TRBJ2-7; D remains ambiguous. Per the germline V gene, CDR1 is SNHLY and CDR2 is FYNNEI. The CDR3 extends over 13 amino acids. V shed 6 bases and J shed 5 bases, with 14 bases lying between them. The DNA for the CDR3 is TGTGCCAGCAGAAACACCAGGTCCCACGAGCAGTACTTC. Its protein is CASRNTRSHEQYF.

The chain links TRBV12-2 to TRBJ2-3; no check of the table's D call, TRBD2, against the DNA was made. TRBV12-2 is labeled a pseudogene. The CDR3 runs 17 residues. The CDR3 DNA reads as TGTGCAAGTCGCTTCAGTCGGGGCGGGAGTAGCACAGATACGCAGTATTTT. Encoded protein: CASRFSRGGSSTDTQYF.

This clone appeared a single time. The V and J genes are TRBV2 and TRBJ2-5; the match to TRBD2 covers 9 bases. The V gene's germline CDR1 is SNHLY and CDR2 FYNNEI. The CDR3 has 17 amino acids. J was trimmed by 4 bases and V by 7 bases; bases with no gene match: 16. This CDR3 reads CASTGFRAGGPGETQYF. Here the CDR3 DNA reads TGTGCCAGCACGGGGTTCCGGGCGGGAGGGCCCGGAGAGACCCAGTACTTC.

The rearrangement links TRBV6-6 to TRBJ2-5; 11 bases are shared with TRBD2. The J call may be wrong; the DNA end is better matched by TRBJ2-7. The germline CDR1 and CDR2 sequences are MNHNY and SVGAGI (reference sequence). The CDR3 is 16 residues long. The CDR3 protein is CARGLAVKNPAYEQYF. The CDR3 DNA is TGTGCCAGGGGACTAGCGGTTAAGAATCCTGCCTACGAGCAGTACTTC.

The genes are TRBV7-3 and TRBJ2-1; 14 bases are a match to TRBD2. V lost 5 bases, J lost 7 bases, and 7 bases stayed unmatched. Germline-derived CDR1 and CDR2 are SGHTA and FQGTGA. CDR3 length: 16 residues. CDR3 protein: CASSKPGLAGVNEQFF. The CDR3 DNA sequence: TGTGCCAGCAGCAAACCGGGACTAGCGGGGGTGAATGAGCAGTTCTTC. Full variable domain (rest looked up from reference TRBV7-3 and TRBJ2-1): GAGVSQTPSNKVTEKGKYVELRCDPISGHTALYWYRQSLGQGPEFLIYFQGTGAADDSGLPNDRFFAVRPEGSVSTLKIQRTERGDSAVYLCASSKPGLAGVNEQFFGPGTRLTVL.

The chain employs TRBV5-1 and TRBJ2-5, with D perhaps matching TRBD1 (5 bases). The germline V gene has CDR1 SGHRS and CDR2 YFSETQ. The CDR3 covers 14 residues. V shed 0 bases and J shed 2 bases, with 8 bases lying between them. CDR3 loop: CASSLGGYQETQYF. The CDR3 nucleotides are TGCGCCAGCAGCTTGGGGGGCTATCAAGAGACCCAGTACTTC.

The J gene is TRBJ2-7, the V gene TRBV5-4, with TRBD2 matching over 13 bases. CDR3 size: 15 residues. The V and J ends lost 5 bases and 5 bases, in that order; junction bases with no gene match: 7. CDR1 and CDR2 (germline): SGHNT, YYREEE (reference sequence). This CDR3 is CASSDLGLAGNEQYF. CDR3 bases: TGTGCCAGCAGTGACCTGGGACTAGCGGGAAACGAGCAGTACTTC.

V usage is TRBV29-1 and J usage is TRBJ1-1; the D is unclear. V was cut by 5 bases and J by 0 bases, with 7 bases left in between. Germline V CDR1 and CDR2: SQVTM, ANQGSEA. The CDR3 has 12 residues. The CDR3 spells CSVTGMNTEAFF. Here the CDR3 DNA reads TGCAGCGTTACGGGGATGAACACTGAAGCTTTCTTT.

The table lists this clone with a few counts. The chain links TRBV5-1 to TRBJ1-2; D may be TRBD1 (5 bases). V was pared by 3 bases and J by 8 bases, with 17 bases between. This CDR3 comprises 14 residues. Looked up from germline, CDR1 is SGHRS and CDR2 is YFSETQ. CDR3 residues: CASSSPDSFSGYTF. DNA for the CDR3: TGCGCCAGCAGCTCACCTGACAGCTTTTCGGGCTACACCTTC.

The chain employs TRBV6-5 and TRBJ1-1; D is unclear. Germline V gives CDR1 MNHEY, CDR2 SVGAGI. Trimming stripped 7 bases from V and 1 base from J, with 10 bases between. The CDR3 covers 13 residues. The CDR3 sequence: CASKEGGNTEAFF. In DNA, the CDR3 is TGTGCCAGCAAGGAGGGAGGGAACACTGAAGCTTTCTTT.

The genes are TRBV2 and TRBJ2-2, with D tentatively TRBD1 (6 bases). Per germline, CDR1 SNHLY and CDR2 FYNNEI. There are 15 residues in the CDR3. Trimming took 8 bases from V and 5 from J, leaving 18 bases between them. CDR3: CASGRGPPGTGELFF. The CDR3 DNA sequence: TGTGCCAGCGGCAGGGGACCCCCAGGGACCGGGGAGCTGTTTTTT.

The chain uses TRBV5-1 and TRBJ1-2; 12 bases are shared with TRBD1. This CDR3 is 15 amino acids long. The germline gives CDR1 SGHRS, CDR2 YFSETQ. Trimming at V came to 3 bases and at J to 4 bases, leaving 4 bases not matched to a gene. CDR3 sequence (DNA): TGCGCCAGCAGCTCGGGGACAGGGGGCATCTATGGCTACACCTTC. Translating it yields CASSSGTGGIYGYTF.

The chain uses TRBV5-4 and TRBJ2-5; D is perhaps TRBD2 (5 bases). Germline V gene sequence: CDR1 SGHNT, CDR2 YYREEE (reference sequence). The CDR3 covers 14 residues. Trimming took off 5 bases at V and 2 bases at J, with 13 bases between the two ends. The CDR3 nucleotides read TGTGCCAGCAGTACCGTTCCGGGGCAAGAGACCCAGTACTTC. As protein: CASSTVPGQETQYF.

This chain links TRBV5-6 with TRBJ2-2; tentative D call: TRBD2 (6 bases). The CDR3 totals 16 residues. V lost 7 bases, J lost 5 bases, and 21 bases lay in between. Germline CDR1 and CDR2: SGHDT and YYEEEE. In DNA, the CDR3 is TGTGCCAGCTGCCTGCTGGCGGGATGGAAGACCGGGGAGCTGTTTTTT. Its protein is CASCLLAGWKTGELFF.

The chain uses TRBV9 and TRBJ2-3; TRBD1 is a possible D gene (5 bases). CDR1 and CDR2 (germline): SGDLS, YYNGEE. The CDR3 consists of 14 residues. The V gene lost 0 bases and the J gene lost 3 bases, with 8 bases spanning the gap. CDR3: CASSVDPGTDTQYF. The CDR3 bases are TGTGCCAGCAGCGTAGATCCAGGGACAGATACGCAGTATTTT.

The gene calls are TRBV7-2 and TRBJ1-5; no clear D. Germline V gene lookup returns CDR1 SGHTA and CDR2 FQGNSA. The length of the CDR3 is 13 residues. V dropped 2 bases and J dropped 6 bases, with 8 bases sitting between them. CDR3 nucleotide sequence: TGTGCCAGCAGCTTAAACGAAGCTCAGCCCCAGCATTTT. The encoded protein is CASSLNEAQPQHF.

About this clone itself: The identical CDR3 is also encoded by other nucleotide sequences in the sample. The V and J genes are TRBV5-1 and TRBJ1-1; the match to TRBD1 covers 8 bases. Germline lookup yields CDR1 SGHRS and CDR2 YFSETQ. The CDR3 consists of 14 residues. V shed 3 bases, J shed 5 bases, and the junction held 6 bases outside the gene matches. The CDR3 coding sequence is TGCGCCAGCAGCTCGACAACAGGGGGAACTGAAGCTTTCTTT. Translated: CASSSTTGGTEAFF.

Here the CDR3 reads CAISPGQGSYEQYF. As DNA, the CDR3 is TGTGCCATCAGTCCGGGACAGGGTTCCTACGAGCAGTACTTC. The V gene is TRBV10-3, the J gene TRBJ2-7; 9 bases fit TRBD1. The CDR3 is 14 residues long. CDR1 is ENHRY and CDR2 is SYGVKD in the germline V gene. Trimming at V came to 5 bases and at J to 1 base, leaving 3 bases not matched to a gene.

This chain connects TRBV28 to TRBJ2-3, with a possible D match to TRBD2 (6 bases). CDR3 length equals 15 residues. V was trimmed by 3 bases and J by 2 bases, leaving 12 bases between them. CDR1 and CDR2 from the germline V gene are MDHEN and SYDVKM. The CDR3 region is CASSLRDPYTDTQYF. DNA for the CDR3: TGTGCCAGCAGTTTGCGGGATCCTTACACAGATACGCAGTATTTT.

This sequence joins TRBV30 and TRBJ1-4; 8 bases are a match to TRBD1. The CDR3 spans 15 residues. The junction had 9 bases not matched to a gene; V was cut back by 5 bases and J by 4 bases. From germline, CDR1 is GTSNPN and CDR2 SVGIG (reference sequence). The CDR3 coding sequence is TGTGCCTGGGACCTGGGGACAGGAGATAATGAAAAACTGTTTTTT. It translates to CAWDLGTGDNEKLFF.

In the case of this clone: Other DNA sequences in this specimen translate into the identical CDR3. This sequence joins TRBV9 and TRBJ1-5, with D perhaps matching TRBD1 (6 bases). The germline V gene encodes CDR1 SGDLS and CDR2 YYNGEE. This CDR3 comprises 15 residues. Trimming took off 3 bases at V and 5 bases at J, with 15 bases between the two ends. DNA for the CDR3: TGTGCCAGCAGCGCTGCCTTGGGGGCTGATCAGCCCCAGCATTTT. Translated: CASSAALGADQPQHF.